The 5 T cell receptor beta chains below all came from one sample that was sequenced in a study of immune cell composition in non-small cell lung cancer. Sequenced by immunoSEQ multiplex PCR; TCRdb stores in-frame clones only, minus some. The sample contains approximately 9,000 clones, about 80% of which appear only once. The sequencing sample was made of lung tumor tissue. Source of these receptors: a human donor with non-small cell lung cancer.

V is TRBV6-5 and J is TRBJ2-5, with 8 bases identical to TRBD1. Germline lookup yields CDR1 MNHEY and CDR2 SVGAGI. This CDR3 contains 13 residues. V dropped 5 bases and J dropped 11; count of bases not matched to a gene: 10. As DNA, the CDR3 is TGTGCCAGCAGTGGGGACAGGACAACGTGGCAGTACTTC. It translates to CASSGDRTTWQYF.

This chain links TRBV5-1 with TRBJ2-6; D assignment may be TRBD1 or TRBD2 (5 bases each). The length of the CDR3 is 14 residues. Trimming stripped 4 bases from V and 13 bases from J, with 18 bases between. Germline V gives CDR1 SGHRS, CDR2 YFSETQ. CDR3 DNA sequence: TGCGCCAGCAGCCTAGAGGGACCCGCCGGGGTCCTGACTTTC. Protein product: CASSLEGPAGVLTF.

The chain carries TRBV15 and TRBJ2-1; 11 positions agree with TRBD1. From germline, CDR1 is LNHNV and CDR2 YYDKDF (reference sequence). There are 17 residues in the CDR3. The V segment lost 3 bases and the J segment 0 bases; nucleotides outside the gene matches: 4. CDR3 coding DNA: TGTGCCACCAGCAGGGACAGGGGGCAACACTCCTACAATGAGCAGTTCTTC. This encodes CATSRDRGQHSYNEQFF.

This clone has more than one count but fewer than ten. V gene TRBV5-1 combines with J gene TRBJ2-5, with D perhaps TRBD2 (5 bases). Trimming cost V 2 bases and J 5 bases, with 10 bases left between them. The CDR3 runs to 13 residues. Germline loops: CDR1 SGHRS, CDR2 YFSETQ. CDR3 sequence reads: CASSFGGEETQYF. The CDR3 nucleotides read TGCGCCAGCAGCTTCGGAGGAGAGGAGACCCAGTACTTC.

This sequence joins TRBV5-1 and TRBJ1-2; D gene ambiguous. CDR3 length: 13 residues. Germline values: CDR1 SGHRS, CDR2 YFSETQ. Trimming stripped 1 base from V and 4 bases from J, with 8 bases between. The CDR3 region has the DNA TGCGCCAGCAGCTTGAGGGATGGCTATGGCTACACCTTC. Encoded protein: CASSLRDGYGYTF.